Listed below are T cell receptor beta chains from one sample, sequenced in a study of blood T cells in healthy people across ages. TCRdb re-called the 5' RACE reads with MiXCR, one entry per CDR3 protein. Found here are over 1,500,000 distinct CDR3 sequences, around half of them singletons; the top ten hold 2.1%. The sample comprised blood. Receptor source: a woman aged 40-49 years in good health. The CDR3 runs from the conserved cysteine through the conserved F or W. D genes are given only for firm matches. The size of a clone is reported for some rows only, either as once, few or many, or as a class for expanded clones.

abundance: .
j_gene: TRBJ2-1
d_gene: TRBD1
v_gene: TRBV4-2
CDR3aa: CASSHSGFGQGDNEQFF
CDR3nt: TGTGCCAGCAGCCACAGCGGTTTTGGACAGGGCGATAATGAGCAGTTCTTC

abundance: .
j_gene: TRBJ2-7
d_gene: TRBD1
v_gene: TRBV3-1
CDR3aa: CASSPRDRGLDEQYF
CDR3nt: TGTGCTAGCAGCCCCCGGGACAGGGGGCTGGACGAGCAGTACTTC

abundance: many
j_gene: TRBJ2-3
d_gene: .
v_gene: TRBV4-2
CDR3aa: CASSHGSTDTQYF
CDR3nt: TGTGCCAGCAGCCACGGTAGCACAGATACGCAGTATTTT

abundance: few
j_gene: TRBJ2-5
d_gene: .
v_gene: TRBV6-2/TRBV6-3
CDR3aa: CASSGGLTQYF
CDR3nt: TGTGCCAGCAGTGGAGGATTGACCCAGTACTTC

abundance: .
j_gene: TRBJ1-4
d_gene: TRBD1
v_gene: TRBV20-1
CDR3aa: CSAQSGQGDEKLFF
CDR3nt: TGCAGTGCGCAATCCGGACAGGGGGACGAAAAACTGTTTTTT

abundance: few
j_gene: TRBJ1-6
d_gene: .
v_gene: TRBV7-2
CDR3aa: CASSLATSTPNSPLHF
CDR3nt: TGTGCCAGCAGCTTAGCGACGTCAACGCCGAATTCACCCCTCCACTTT

abundance: .
j_gene: TRBJ2-1
d_gene: .
v_gene: TRBV10-2
CDR3aa: CASRGGSLLGEQFF
CDR3nt: TGCGCCAGCAGGGGGGGTAGCCTGCTTGGTGAGCAGTTCTTC

abundance: .
j_gene: TRBJ1-1
d_gene: TRBD1
v_gene: TRBV6-6
CDR3aa: CASSSPVGQVPNTEAFF
CDR3nt: TGTGCCAGCAGTTCTCCAGTAGGACAGGTACCGAACACTGAAGCTTTCTTT

abundance: .
j_gene: TRBJ2-7
d_gene: .
v_gene: TRBV4-1
CDR3aa: CASSQVNQGGFDEQYF
CDR3nt: TGCGCCAGCAGCCAAGTTAACCAGGGAGGTTTCGACGAGCAGTACTTC

abundance: .
j_gene: TRBJ1-6
d_gene: TRBD1
v_gene: TRBV13
CDR3aa: CASSSPPYRGENNSPLHF
CDR3nt: TGTGCCAGCAGCTCGCCTCCCTACAGGGGAGAAAATAATTCACCCCTCCACTTT

abundance: .
j_gene: TRBJ1-5
d_gene: .
v_gene: TRBV20-1
CDR3aa: CSARDLDSPGGIQPQHF
CDR3nt: TGCAGTGCTAGAGATCTAGACTCCCCCGGGGGCATTCAGCCCCAGCATTTT

abundance: once
j_gene: TRBJ1-1
d_gene: .
v_gene: TRBV7-9
CDR3aa: CASSSGTREAFF
CDR3nt: TGTGCCAGCAGCTCAGGGACACGAGAAGCTTTCTTT

abundance: .
j_gene: TRBJ2-3
d_gene: .
v_gene: TRBV7-2
CDR3aa: CASSSSPSGTQYF
CDR3nt: TGTGCCAGCAGCTCCAGTCCCAGTGGTACGCAGTATTTT

abundance: .
j_gene: TRBJ2-5
d_gene: TRBD1
v_gene: TRBV7-2
CDR3aa: CASSPPGQGLNEQYF
CDR3nt: TGTGCCAGCAGCCCTCCGGGACAGGGGTTAAATGAGCAGTACTTC

abundance: few
j_gene: TRBJ1-2
d_gene: TRBD1
v_gene: TRBV4-1
CDR3aa: CASSQVGRGLYGYTF
CDR3nt: TGCGCCAGCAGCCAAGTTGGCAGGGGGCTCTATGGCTACACCTTC

abundance: few
j_gene: TRBJ2-4
d_gene: TRBD1
v_gene: TRBV10-3
CDR3aa: CAISDFPGQGENIQYF
CDR3nt: TGTGCCATCAGTGACTTCCCGGGACAGGGGGAGAACATTCAGTACTTC

abundance: .
j_gene: TRBJ2-5
d_gene: TRBD1
v_gene: TRBV27
CDR3aa: CASSIGTGWGQETQYF
CDR3nt: TGTGCCAGCAGTATCGGGACAGGATGGGGCCAAGAGACCCAGTACTTC

abundance: .
j_gene: TRBJ2-7
d_gene: TRBD1
v_gene: TRBV5-1
CDR3aa: CASSPGTGGVIYEQYF
CDR3nt: TGCGCCAGCAGCCCGGGAACAGGGGGCGTAATCTACGAGCAGTACTTC

abundance: .
j_gene: TRBJ2-3
d_gene: TRBD1
v_gene: TRBV9
CDR3aa: CASSSQGQGSTDTQYF
CDR3nt: TGTGCCAGCAGCTCCCAAGGACAGGGAAGCACAGATACGCAGTATTTT

abundance: few
j_gene: TRBJ2-7
d_gene: .
v_gene: TRBV21-1
CDR3aa: CASSNGGRDRETYEQYF
CDR3nt: TGTGCCAGCAGCAATGGCGGCCGGGACAGGGAGACCTACGAGCAGTACTTC

abundance: few
j_gene: TRBJ1-2
d_gene: TRBD1
v_gene: TRBV12-3/TRBV12-4
CDR3aa: CASTLDREGGYTF
CDR3nt: TGTGCCAGCACCTTGGACAGGGAAGGTGGCTACACCTTC

abundance: .
j_gene: TRBJ2-3
d_gene: TRBD1
v_gene: TRBV7-2
CDR3aa: CASSMGQGWADTQYF
CDR3nt: TGTGCCAGCAGCATGGGACAGGGGTGGGCAGATACGCAGTATTTT

abundance: few
j_gene: TRBJ2-3
d_gene: TRBD2
v_gene: TRBV7-2
CDR3aa: CASSLTSGGYDTQYF
CDR3nt: TGTGCCAGCAGCTTGACTAGCGGGGGGTACGATACGCAGTATTTT

abundance: .
j_gene: TRBJ2-5
d_gene: TRBD2
v_gene: TRBV28
CDR3aa: CATRSGGQETQYF
CDR3nt: TGTGCCACCAGGAGCGGGGGCCAGGAGACCCAGTACTTC

abundance: .
j_gene: TRBJ1-2
d_gene: .
v_gene: TRBV7-2
CDR3aa: CASSSSTQGFGGYTF
CDR3nt: TGTGCCAGCAGCTCCAGCACACAGGGCTTCGGTGGCTACACCTTC

abundance: .
j_gene: TRBJ1-2
d_gene: .
v_gene: TRBV4-3
CDR3aa: CASSQDLEIPYGYTF
CDR3nt: TGCGCCAGCAGCCAAGATTTAGAGATCCCCTATGGCTACACCTTC

abundance: .
j_gene: TRBJ2-5
d_gene: TRBD2
v_gene: TRBV28
CDR3aa: CASSFYGLAGGSNQETQYF
CDR3nt: TGTGCCAGCAGTTTCTATGGACTAGCGGGGGGATCTAACCAAGAGACCCAGTACTTC

abundance: once
j_gene: TRBJ2-3
d_gene: .
v_gene: TRBV9
CDR3aa: CASSLGFADTDTQYF
CDR3nt: TGTGCCAGCAGCCTGGGATTTGCGGACACAGATACGCAGTATTTT

abundance: few
j_gene: TRBJ2-3
d_gene: TRBD2
v_gene: TRBV27
CDR3aa: CASSSGGNTDTQYF
CDR3nt: TGTGCCAGCAGTAGCGGGGGAAACACAGATACGCAGTATTTT

abundance: few
j_gene: TRBJ2-7
d_gene: .
v_gene: TRBV7-2
CDR3aa: CASSQNQGFEQYF
CDR3nt: TGTGCCAGCAGCCAGAACCAGGGTTTCGAGCAGTACTTC

abundance: once
j_gene: TRBJ1-2
d_gene: .
v_gene: TRBV20-1
CDR3aa: CSATYDGGYTF
CDR3nt: TGCAGTGCTACCTACGACGGTGGCTACACCTTC

abundance: .
j_gene: TRBJ2-6
d_gene: .
v_gene: TRBV20-1
CDR3aa: CSAAGTSISGANVLTF
CDR3nt: TGCAGTGCGGCCGGGACAAGCATCTCTGGGGCCAACGTCCTGACTTTC

abundance: .
j_gene: TRBJ2-3
d_gene: .
v_gene: TRBV20-1
CDR3aa: CSARHPPIYAEDTQYF
CDR3nt: TGCAGTGCTAGACACCCACCCATCTACGCGGAAGATACGCAGTATTTT

abundance: .
j_gene: TRBJ2-5
d_gene: .
v_gene: TRBV12-3/TRBV12-4
CDR3aa: CASSWGSGGKQETQYF
CDR3nt: TGTGCCAGCAGTTGGGGTTCAGGGGGGAAACAAGAGACCCAGTACTTC

abundance: .
j_gene: TRBJ2-5
d_gene: TRBD2
v_gene: TRBV7-2
CDR3aa: CASSFMTSGVETQYF
CDR3nt: TGTGCCAGCAGCTTTATGACTAGCGGGGTGGAGACCCAGTACTTC

abundance: many
j_gene: TRBJ2-3
d_gene: .
v_gene: TRBV5-7
CDR3aa: CASSFPTSYTDTQYF
CDR3nt: TGTGCCAGCAGCTTTCCGACATCCTACACAGATACGCAGTATTTT

abundance: .
j_gene: TRBJ2-4
d_gene: TRBD1
v_gene: TRBV7-9
CDR3aa: CASSLDRGSIQYF
CDR3nt: TGTGCCAGCAGCTTGGACAGGGGGAGCATTCAGTACTTC

abundance: .
j_gene: TRBJ2-5
d_gene: TRBD2
v_gene: TRBV7-3
CDR3aa: CASSLQRGGVDEQYF
CDR3nt: TGTGCCAGCAGCCTCCAGCGGGGGGGCGTGGATGAGCAGTACTTC

abundance: .
j_gene: TRBJ1-1
d_gene: .
v_gene: TRBV29-1
CDR3aa: CSSGRMNTEAFF
CDR3nt: TGCAGCTCGGGACGGATGAACACTGAAGCTTTCTTT

abundance: .
j_gene: TRBJ1-2
d_gene: TRBD1
v_gene: TRBV29-1
CDR3aa: CSVDQTGDGYTF
CDR3nt: TGCAGCGTTGACCAAACAGGGGATGGCTACACCTTC

abundance: .
j_gene: TRBJ2-7
d_gene: .
v_gene: TRBV2
CDR3aa: CASNGGQGLYEQYF
CDR3nt: TGTGCCAGCAACGGAGGGCAGGGTCTCTACGAGCAGTACTTC